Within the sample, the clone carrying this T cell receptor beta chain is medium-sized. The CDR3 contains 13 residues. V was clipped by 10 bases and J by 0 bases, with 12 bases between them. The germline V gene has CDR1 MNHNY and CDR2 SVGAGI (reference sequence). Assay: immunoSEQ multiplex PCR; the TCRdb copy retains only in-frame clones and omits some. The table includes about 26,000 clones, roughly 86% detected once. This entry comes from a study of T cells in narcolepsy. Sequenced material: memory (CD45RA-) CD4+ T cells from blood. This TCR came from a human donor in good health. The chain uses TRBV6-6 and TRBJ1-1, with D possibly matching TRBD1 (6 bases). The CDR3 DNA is TGTGCCACCTACAGGGCTTTGAACACTGAAGCTTTCTTT. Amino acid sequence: CATYRALNTEAFF.